The 23 T cell receptor beta chains presented below share a single source sample, sequenced in a study of OX40 agonist ivuxolimab in advanced cancers. Generated by immunoSEQ multiplex PCR, the TCRdb table keeps only in-frame clones and is missing some. The sample carries tens of thousands of clones, about 87% recorded once. This sample comprised CD4+ or CD8+ T cells sorted from blood, obtained in a trial of the OX40 agonist ivuxolimab. These TCRs come from an adult with an advanced solid tumor such as melanoma, head and neck, liver or kidney cancer.

J is TRBJ2-5 and V is TRBV5-4, with TRBD2 matching over 14 bases. The CDR3 covers 16 residues. Unmatched junction bases numbered 9, after V lost 4 bases and J lost 7 bases. The germline V gene has CDR1 SGHNT and CDR2 YYREEE (reference sequence). For the CDR3, the DNA is TGTGCCAGCAGCGCAGGGACTAGCGGGAGAAGGGCGACCCAGTACTTC. It encodes CASSAGTSGRRATQYF.

This chain uses TRBV6-1 with TRBJ1-5; D is unresolved. V lost 5 bases and J 5 bases, leaving 10 bases between the germline ends. CDR1 and CDR2 from the germline V gene are MNHNS and SASEGT. This CDR3 is 13 amino acids long. CDR3 DNA sequence: TGTGCCAGCAGTCCCGCCGGTTATCAGCCCCAGCATTTT. Translation gives CASSPAGYQPQHF.

This sequence joins TRBV6-1 and TRBJ1-2; D is perhaps TRBD1 (5 bases). Germline CDR1 is MNHNS and CDR2 is SASEGT. The V end was cut by 4 bases, the J end by 7 bases, with 22 bases between. The CDR3 runs to 16 residues. The CDR3, as DNA: TGTGCCAGCAGTGTTCAAGGTCCAGGGCGCAAGGTTGGCTACACCTTC. It is translated as CASSVQGPGRKVGYTF.

V is TRBV28 and J is TRBJ2-7, with TRBD1 identical over 7 bases. CDR1 and CDR2 from the germline V gene are MDHEN and SYDVKM. This CDR3 is 12 amino acids long. Trimming took 5 bases from V and 5 from J; bases not matched to a gene: 3. The chain's CDR3 is CASSGTVHEQYF. CDR3 DNA sequence: TGTGCCAGCAGTGGGACAGTCCACGAGCAGTACTTC.

The rearrangement uses TRBV7-9 and TRBJ2-2; D unclear. The CDR3 runs 13 residues. The germline gives CDR1 SEHNR, CDR2 FQNEAQ (reference sequence). Trimming took off 8 bases at V and 0 bases at J, with 7 bases between the two ends. The CDR3 DNA follows: TGTGCCAGCGTCAGTTCGAACACCGGGGAGCTGTTTTTT. This encodes CASVSSNTGELFF.

CDR3 loop: CASSVGQGYEQYF. The CDR3 bases are TGTGCCAGCAGCGTGGGACAGGGGTACGAGCAGTACTTC. The chain joins TRBV11-3 to TRBJ2-7; 10 bases match TRBD1. The CDR3 totals 13 residues. Germline CDR1 is SGHNT and CDR2 is YENEEA. Trimming at V came to 5 bases and at J to 4 bases, leaving 2 bases not matched to a gene.

This chain joins TRBV29-1 and TRBJ2-7; 10 bases agree with TRBD2. The length of the CDR3 is 12 residues. The germline CDR1 and CDR2 sequences are SQVTM and ANQGSEA. V lost 5 bases and J lost 2; bases outside the gene matches: 0. The CDR3 region is CSVLAGAYEQYF. In DNA, the CDR3 is TGCAGCGTTCTAGCGGGAGCCTACGAGCAGTACTTC.

This chain connects TRBV6-4 to TRBJ1-5; D not resolved. In germline, CDR1 is MRHNA, CDR2 SNTAGT. CDR3 length: 12 residues. V was shortened by 7 bases and J by 7 bases, with 11 bases between the two germline ends. In DNA, the CDR3 is TGTGCCAGCAATAGGGTACGGCAGCCCCAGCATTTT. Translation gives CASNRVRQPQHF.

In DNA, the CDR3 is TGTGCCAGCAGCTCCGTCGGCGGGAGCTCCTACGAGCAGTACTTC. Its protein product is CASSSVGGSSYEQYF. This chain joins TRBV11-2 and TRBJ2-7; 7 bases map to TRBD2. CDR3 length equals 15 residues. CDR1 is SGHAT and CDR2 is FQNNGV in the germline V gene. Unmatched junction bases numbered 6, after V lost 4 bases and J lost 0 bases. The full variable domain, completed using reference TRBV11-2 and TRBJ2-7, is EAGVAQSPRYKIIEKRQSVAFWCNPISGHATLYWYQQILGQGPKLLIQFQNNGVVDDSQLPKDRFSAERLKGVDSTLKIQPAKLEDSAVYLCASSSVGGSSYEQYFGPGTRLTVT.

This sequence joins TRBV11-2 and TRBJ1-2; tentative D call: TRBD1 (5 bases). CDR3 length: 12 residues. Trimming took off 1 base at V and 11 bases at J, with 11 bases between the two ends. CDR1 is SGHAT and CDR2 is FQNNGV in the germline V gene. CDR3 nucleotides: TGTGCCAGCAGCTTAGGGGACGGGACTTACACCTTC. Amino acids: CASSLGDGTYTF.

V usage is TRBV11-2 and J usage is TRBJ2-1; no firm D call. V shed 2 bases and J shed 6 bases, with 20 bases lying between them. CDR3 length: 17 residues. Germline assignment: CDR1 SGHAT and CDR2 FQNNGV. CDR3 sequence reads: CASSLRHGRILGNEQFF. For the CDR3, the DNA is TGTGCCAGCAGCTTACGCCATGGGCGGATTCTCGGCAATGAGCAGTTCTTC.

The chain is built from TRBV19 and TRBJ1-4; 7 bases align to TRBD1. CDR1 LNHDA and CDR2 SQIVND come from the germline V gene (reference sequence). This CDR3 contains 14 residues. With V trimmed by 6 bases and J by 5 bases, 6 bases remained unmatched. The CDR3 DNA sequence: TGTGCCAGTAGAACCGGGACAGACAATGAAAAACTGTTTTTT. The encoded protein is CASRTGTDNEKLFF.

The chain recombines TRBV4-1 with TRBJ2-5, with TRBD2 matching over 8 bases. This CDR3 has 16 residues. The V and J ends lost 1 base and 4 bases, in that order; junction bases with no gene match: 8. Germline V gene data show CDR1 as MGHRA and CDR2 as YSYEKL. CDR3 nucleotide sequence: TGCGCCAGCAGCCAAGCTGGGGGACTAGTAGGAGAGACCCAGTACTTC. Encoded protein: CASSQAGGLVGETQYF.

The chain joins TRBV5-1 to TRBJ2-3; TRBD2 agrees at 7 bases. Germline trimming cut 5 bases from V and 2 bases from J; bases unmatched to any gene: 5. CDR3 length: 14 residues. Germline V lookup: CDR1 SGHRS, CDR2 YFSETQ. The CDR3 is CASRSGGFTDTQYF. Here the CDR3 DNA reads TGCGCCAGCAGATCCGGGGGGTTCACAGATACGCAGTATTTT.

The chain has TRBV10-3 and TRBJ2-1; 7 bases are shared with TRBD2. The V gene end was trimmed by 10 bases and the J gene end by 7 bases; junction bases not matched to a gene: 13. CDR1 ENHRY and CDR2 SYGVKD come from the germline V gene. The CDR3 has 14 amino acids. The CDR3 sequence: CASGPGGLRNEQFF. The CDR3 DNA is TGTGCCAGTGGGCCGGGGGGATTAAGGAATGAGCAGTTCTTC.

This chain uses TRBV2 with TRBJ2-7, with 8 positions matching TRBD2. Germline V gene lookup returns CDR1 SNHLY and CDR2 FYNNEI. The length of the CDR3 is 14 residues. V was pared by 8 bases and J by 0 bases, with 6 bases of the junction left unmatched. The DNA for the CDR3 is TGTGCCAGCCGTCCTAGCGGGTCCTCCTACGAGCAGTACTTC. Translation: CASRPSGSSYEQYF.

This clone has a single count. The rearrangement joins TRBV19 to TRBJ1-2; 8 bases are shared with TRBD1. This CDR3 is 17 amino acids long. V shed 4 bases and J 8 bases; nucleotides not matched to a gene: 18. Germline lookup yields CDR1 LNHDA and CDR2 SQIVND (reference sequence). CDR3 amino acids: CASSTPGQAGLGSGYTF. CDR3 nucleotide sequence: TGTGCCAGTAGTACACCGGGACAGGCGGGTTTGGGTTCGGGCTACACCTTC.

The gene calls are TRBV18 and TRBJ2-7; 7 bases line up with TRBD2. The CDR3 has 14 residues. With 3 bases clipped from V and 2 bases from J, the junction kept 4 bases outside the gene matches. Germline-derived CDR1 and CDR2 are KGHSH and LQKENI. The CDR3 here is CASSPPGGTYEQYF. In DNA, the CDR3 is TGTGCCAGCTCACCCCCGGGGGGTACCTACGAGCAGTACTTC.

This clone appeared a few times. V is TRBV18 and J is TRBJ1-2; TRBD1 agrees at 9 bases. Germline assignment: CDR1 KGHSH and CDR2 LQKENI. The J segment lost 8 bases and the V segment lost 3 bases, leaving 13 bases of the junction unmatched. The CDR3 spans 16 residues. The CDR3 loop is CASSPPGTGSVGGYTF. The CDR3 DNA sequence: TGTGCCAGCTCACCCCCCGGGACAGGGAGCGTAGGAGGCTACACCTTC. Full variable domain (missing parts from reference TRBV18 and TRBJ1-2): NAGVMQNPRHLVRRRGQEARLRCSPMKGHSHVYWYRQLPEEGLKFMVYLQKENIIDESGMPKERFSAEFPKEGPSILRIQQVVRGDSAAYFCASSPPGTGSVGGYTFGSGTRLTVV.

J is TRBJ2-1 and V is TRBV28; the match to TRBD2 covers 10 bases. The CDR3 runs 15 residues. J gave up 7 bases and V 4 bases, and 7 bases lay outside the gene matches. CDR1 is MDHEN, CDR2 SYDVKM, per germline. CDR3 sequence: CASSSSGGLRNEQFF. For the CDR3, the DNA is TGTGCCAGCAGTTCTAGCGGGGGTCTGCGTAATGAGCAGTTCTTC.

The chain couples TRBV6-5 to TRBJ2-5; tentative D call: TRBD1 (5 bases). The CDR3 extends over 15 amino acids. CDR1 and CDR2 (germline): MNHEY, SVGAGI. Trimming cost V 4 bases and J 1 base, with 13 bases left between them. DNA of the CDR3: TGTGCCAGCAGTTCTCGCGGCAGGGTCCAAGAGACCCAGTACTTC. Residues: CASSSRGRVQETQYF.

V usage is TRBV5-1 and J usage is TRBJ1-5; tentative D call: TRBD1 (6 bases). The germline V gene encodes CDR1 SGHRS and CDR2 YFSETQ. Trimming cost V 1 base and J 9 bases, with 11 bases left between them. CDR3 length equals 13 residues. CDR3 in DNA: TGCGCCAGCAGCTTGACAGGGTTGGGGCCCCAGCATTTT. Its translation: CASSLTGLGPQHF.

The chain joins TRBV6-5 to TRBJ1-1, with TRBD1 identical over 9 bases. With V trimmed by 6 bases and J by 5 bases, 7 bases remained unmatched. The CDR3 sequence is 14 residues long. From germline, CDR1 is MNHEY and CDR2 SVGAGI. The CDR3 nucleotides are TGTGCCAGCAGGCCGGGACAGGGAGTTACTGAAGCTTTCTTT. This encodes CASRPGQGVTEAFF.